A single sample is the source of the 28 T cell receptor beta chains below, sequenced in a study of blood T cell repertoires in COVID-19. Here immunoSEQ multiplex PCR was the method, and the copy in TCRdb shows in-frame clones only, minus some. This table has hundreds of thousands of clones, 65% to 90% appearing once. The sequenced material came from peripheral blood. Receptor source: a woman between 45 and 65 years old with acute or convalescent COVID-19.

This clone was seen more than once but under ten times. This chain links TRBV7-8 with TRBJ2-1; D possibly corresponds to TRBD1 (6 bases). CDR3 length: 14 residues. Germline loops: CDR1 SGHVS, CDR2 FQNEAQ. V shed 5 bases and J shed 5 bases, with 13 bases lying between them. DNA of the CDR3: TGTGCCAGCAGCCGCGGAACAGGGAACAATGAGCAGTTCTTC. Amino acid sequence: CASSRGTGNNEQFF.

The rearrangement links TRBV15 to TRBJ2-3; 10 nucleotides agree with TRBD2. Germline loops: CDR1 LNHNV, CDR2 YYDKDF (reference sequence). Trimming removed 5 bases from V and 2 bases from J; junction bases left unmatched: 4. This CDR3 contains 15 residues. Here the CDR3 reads CATSLAGGLTDTQYF. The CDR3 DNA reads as TGTGCCACCAGCTTAGCGGGGGGCCTCACAGATACGCAGTATTTT.

CDR3 sequence reads: CASSLQGGNTEAFF. The CDR3 DNA is TGTGCCAGTAGTCTTCAGGGGGGTAACACTGAAGCTTTCTTT. V gene TRBV19 combines with J gene TRBJ1-1; TRBD1 agrees at 7 bases. J was trimmed by 2 bases and V by 5 bases; bases with no gene match: 5. The CDR3 is 14 residues long. Germline loops: CDR1 LNHDA, CDR2 SQIVND (reference sequence).

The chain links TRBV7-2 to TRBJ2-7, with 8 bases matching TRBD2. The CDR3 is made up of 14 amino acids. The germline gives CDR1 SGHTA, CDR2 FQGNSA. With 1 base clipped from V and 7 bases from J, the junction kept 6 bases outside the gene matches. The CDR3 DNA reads TGTGCCAGCAGCTTAGTCGGGGGGGCTCGTGAGCAGTACTTC. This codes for CASSLVGGAREQYF.

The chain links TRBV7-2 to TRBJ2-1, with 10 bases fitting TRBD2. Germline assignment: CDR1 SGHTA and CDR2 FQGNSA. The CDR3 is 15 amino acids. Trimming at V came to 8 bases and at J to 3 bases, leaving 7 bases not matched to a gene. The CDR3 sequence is CASAPSGGNYNEQFF. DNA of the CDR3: TGTGCCAGCGCACCTAGCGGGGGAAACTACAATGAGCAGTTCTTC.

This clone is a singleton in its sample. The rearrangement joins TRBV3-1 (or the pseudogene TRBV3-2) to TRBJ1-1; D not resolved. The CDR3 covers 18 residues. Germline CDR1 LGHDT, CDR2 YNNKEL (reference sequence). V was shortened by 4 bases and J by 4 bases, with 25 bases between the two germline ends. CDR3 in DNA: TGTGCCAGCAGCCGTAAACAGAATTACCTCCCGGGATCCACTGAAGCTTTCTTT. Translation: CASSRKQNYLPGSTEAFF.

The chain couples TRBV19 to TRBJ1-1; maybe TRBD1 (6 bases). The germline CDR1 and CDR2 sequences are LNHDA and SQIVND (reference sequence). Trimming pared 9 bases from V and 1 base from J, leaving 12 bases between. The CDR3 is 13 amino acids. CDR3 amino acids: CASRTDWNTEAFF. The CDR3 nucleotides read TGTGCCAGCCGGACAGACTGGAACACTGAAGCTTTCTTT. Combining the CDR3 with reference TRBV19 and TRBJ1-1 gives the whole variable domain DGGITQSPKYLFRKEGQNVTLSCEQNLNHDAMYWYRQDPGQGLRLIYYSQIVNDFQKGDIAEGYSVSREKKESFPLTVTSAQKNPTAFYLCASRTDWNTEAFFGQGTRLTVV.

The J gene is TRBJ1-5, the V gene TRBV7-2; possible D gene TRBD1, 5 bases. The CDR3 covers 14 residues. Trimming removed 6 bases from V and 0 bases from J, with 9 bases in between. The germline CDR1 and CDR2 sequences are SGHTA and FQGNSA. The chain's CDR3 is CASSRQPSNQPQHF. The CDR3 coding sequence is TGTGCCAGCAGTCGACAGCCTAGCAATCAGCCCCAGCATTTT.

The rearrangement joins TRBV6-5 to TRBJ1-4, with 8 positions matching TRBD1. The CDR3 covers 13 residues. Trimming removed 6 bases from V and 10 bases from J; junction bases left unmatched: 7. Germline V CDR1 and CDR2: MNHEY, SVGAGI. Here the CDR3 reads CASSYTGGGKLFF. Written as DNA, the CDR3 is TGTGCCAGCAGCTATACAGGGGGTGGAAAACTGTTTTTT.

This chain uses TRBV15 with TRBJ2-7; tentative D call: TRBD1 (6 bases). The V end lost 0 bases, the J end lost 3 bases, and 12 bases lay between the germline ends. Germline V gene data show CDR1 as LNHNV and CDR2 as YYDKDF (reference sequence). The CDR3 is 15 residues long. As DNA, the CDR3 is TGTGCCACCAGCAGAGATGTGGCAGGGGACTACGAGCAGTACTTC. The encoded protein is CATSRDVAGDYEQYF.

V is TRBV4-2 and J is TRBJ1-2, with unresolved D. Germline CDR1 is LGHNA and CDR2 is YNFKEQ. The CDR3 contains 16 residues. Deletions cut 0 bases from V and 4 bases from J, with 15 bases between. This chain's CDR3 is CASSQEYNQRGYGYTF. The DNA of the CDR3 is TGTGCCAGCAGCCAAGAGTATAACCAACGGGGCTATGGCTACACCTTC.

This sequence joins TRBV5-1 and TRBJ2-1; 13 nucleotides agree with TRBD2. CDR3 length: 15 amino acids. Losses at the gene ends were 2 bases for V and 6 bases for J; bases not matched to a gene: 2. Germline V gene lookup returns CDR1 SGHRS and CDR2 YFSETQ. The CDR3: CASSLTSGGANEQFF. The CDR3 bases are TGCGCCAGCAGCTTAACTAGCGGGGGGGCCAATGAGCAGTTCTTC.

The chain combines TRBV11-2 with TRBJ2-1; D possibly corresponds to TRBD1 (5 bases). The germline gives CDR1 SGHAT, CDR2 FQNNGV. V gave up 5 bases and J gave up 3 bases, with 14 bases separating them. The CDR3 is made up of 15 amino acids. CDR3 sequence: CASSERQYIYNEQFF. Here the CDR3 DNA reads TGTGCCAGCAGCGAAAGACAGTATATCTACAATGAGCAGTTCTTC.

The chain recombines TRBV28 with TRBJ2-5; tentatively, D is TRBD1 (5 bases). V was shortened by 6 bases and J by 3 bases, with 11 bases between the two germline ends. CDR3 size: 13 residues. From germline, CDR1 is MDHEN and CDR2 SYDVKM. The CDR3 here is CASSDSNKETQYF. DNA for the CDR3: TGTGCCAGCAGCGACAGCAACAAAGAGACCCAGTACTTC.

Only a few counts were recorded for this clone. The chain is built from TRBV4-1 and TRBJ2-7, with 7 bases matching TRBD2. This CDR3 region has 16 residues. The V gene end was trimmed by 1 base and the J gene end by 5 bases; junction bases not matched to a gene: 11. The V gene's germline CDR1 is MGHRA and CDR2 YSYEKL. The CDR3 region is CASSQGGGRTGNEQYF. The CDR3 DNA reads TGCGCCAGCAGCCAAGGAGGCGGGAGAACTGGGAACGAGCAGTACTTC.

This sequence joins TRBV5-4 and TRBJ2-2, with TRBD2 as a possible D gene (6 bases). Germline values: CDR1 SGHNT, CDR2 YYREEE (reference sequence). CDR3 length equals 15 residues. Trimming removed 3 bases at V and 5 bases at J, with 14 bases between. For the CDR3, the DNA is TGTGCCAGCAGCTCAGGAGGGGAGTTTACCGGGGAGCTGTTTTTT. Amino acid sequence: CASSSGGEFTGELFF.

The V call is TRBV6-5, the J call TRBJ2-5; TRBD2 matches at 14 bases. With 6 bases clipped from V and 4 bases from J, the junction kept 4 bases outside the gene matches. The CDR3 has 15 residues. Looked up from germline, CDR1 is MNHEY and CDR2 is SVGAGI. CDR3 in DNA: TGTGCCAGCAGCGCGGGACTAGCGGGAGTAGAGACCCAGTACTTC. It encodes CASSAGLAGVETQYF.

CDR3 coding DNA: TGTGCCAGCAGCTTAGCCCCGATATATGCAGGGGTGGTCACTGAAGCTTTCTTT. This codes for CASSLAPIYAGVVTEAFF. The chain links TRBV7-2 to TRBJ1-1; D is possibly TRBD1 (6 bases). Per germline, CDR1 SGHTA and CDR2 FQGNSA. Trimming removed 0 bases at V and 4 bases at J, with 21 bases between. The CDR3 has 18 amino acids. Using reference TRBV7-2 and TRBJ1-1 for the parts outside the CDR3, the full variable domain is GAGVSQSPSNKVTEKGKDVELRCDPISGHTALYWYRQSLGQGLEFLIYFQGNSAPDKSGLPSDRFSAERTGGSVSTLTIQRTQQEDSAVYLCASSLAPIYAGVVTEAFFGQGTRLTVV.

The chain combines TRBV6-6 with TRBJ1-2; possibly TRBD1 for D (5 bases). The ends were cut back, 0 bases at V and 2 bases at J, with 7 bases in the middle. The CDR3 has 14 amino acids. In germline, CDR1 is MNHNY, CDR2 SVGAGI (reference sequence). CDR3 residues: CASSYSGGNYGYTF. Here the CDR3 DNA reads TGTGCCAGCAGTTACTCGGGGGGGAACTATGGCTACACCTTC.

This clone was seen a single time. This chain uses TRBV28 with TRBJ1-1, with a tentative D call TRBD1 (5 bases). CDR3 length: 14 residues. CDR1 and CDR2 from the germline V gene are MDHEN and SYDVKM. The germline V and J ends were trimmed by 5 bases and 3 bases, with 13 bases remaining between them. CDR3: CASSLPGRDTEAFF. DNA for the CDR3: TGTGCCAGCAGTCTCCCGGGCAGGGACACTGAAGCTTTCTTT.

Written as DNA, the CDR3 is TGTGCCAGCCCGCTTACATCCCTTACGCAGTATTTT. It specifies CASPLTSLTQYF. V gene TRBV5-8 combines with J gene TRBJ2-3; D gene ambiguous. Germline V lookup: CDR1 SGHTS, CDR2 YDEGEE. Between the trimmed V and J ends, which lost 7 bases and 8 bases, there was a span of 14 bases. The CDR3 runs 12 residues. Based on the CDR3 plus reference TRBV5-8 and TRBJ2-3, the full variable domain is EAGVTQSPTHLIKTRGQQATLRCSPISGHTSVYWYQQALGLGLQFLLWYDEGEERNRGNFPPRFSGRQFPNYSSELNVNALELEDSALYLCASPLTSLTQYFGPGTRLTVL.

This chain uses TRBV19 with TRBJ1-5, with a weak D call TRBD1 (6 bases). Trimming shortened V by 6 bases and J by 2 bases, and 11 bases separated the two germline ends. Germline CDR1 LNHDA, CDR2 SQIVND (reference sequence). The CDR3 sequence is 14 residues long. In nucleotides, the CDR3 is TGTGCCAGTAGAGTCAGGGGTCGCAATCAGCCCCAGCATTTT. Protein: CASRVRGRNQPQHF.

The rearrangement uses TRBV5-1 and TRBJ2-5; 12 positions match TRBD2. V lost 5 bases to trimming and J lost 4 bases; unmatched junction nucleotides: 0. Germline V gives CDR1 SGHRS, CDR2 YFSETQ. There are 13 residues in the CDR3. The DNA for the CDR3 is TGCGCCAGCAGGGGACTAGCGGGAGAGACCCAGTACTTC. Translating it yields CASRGLAGETQYF.

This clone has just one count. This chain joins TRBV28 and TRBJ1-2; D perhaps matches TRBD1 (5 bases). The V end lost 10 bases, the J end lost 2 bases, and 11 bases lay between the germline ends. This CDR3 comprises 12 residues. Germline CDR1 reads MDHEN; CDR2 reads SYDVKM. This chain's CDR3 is CATSGSNYGYTF. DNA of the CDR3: TGTGCCACCTCAGGGTCCAACTATGGCTACACCTTC.

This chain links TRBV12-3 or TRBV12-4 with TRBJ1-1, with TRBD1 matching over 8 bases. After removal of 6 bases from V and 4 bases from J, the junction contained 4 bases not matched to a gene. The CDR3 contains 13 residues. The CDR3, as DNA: TGTGCCAGCAGAAGACAGGGGTTCACTGAAGCTTTCTTT. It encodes CASRRQGFTEAFF.

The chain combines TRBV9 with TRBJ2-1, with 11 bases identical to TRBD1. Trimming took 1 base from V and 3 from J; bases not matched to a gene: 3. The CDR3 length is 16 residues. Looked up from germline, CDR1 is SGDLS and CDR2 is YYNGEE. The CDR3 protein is CASSVLGTGGYNEQFF. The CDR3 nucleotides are TGTGCCAGCAGCGTATTGGGGACAGGGGGCTACAATGAGCAGTTCTTC.

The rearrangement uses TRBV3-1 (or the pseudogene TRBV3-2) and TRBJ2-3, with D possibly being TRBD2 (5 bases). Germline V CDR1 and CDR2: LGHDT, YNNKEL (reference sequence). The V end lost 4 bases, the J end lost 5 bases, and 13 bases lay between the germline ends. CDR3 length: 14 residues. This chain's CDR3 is CASSLFAGGDTQYF. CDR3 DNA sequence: TGTGCCAGCAGCCTCTTTGCGGGTGGAGATACGCAGTATTTT.

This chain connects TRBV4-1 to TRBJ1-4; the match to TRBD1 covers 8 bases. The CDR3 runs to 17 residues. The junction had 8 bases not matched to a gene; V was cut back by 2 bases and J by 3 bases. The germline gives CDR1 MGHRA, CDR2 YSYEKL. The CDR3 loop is CASSQLPDRGANEKLFF. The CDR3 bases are TGCGCCAGCAGCCAACTGCCTGACAGGGGAGCTAATGAAAAACTGTTTTTT.